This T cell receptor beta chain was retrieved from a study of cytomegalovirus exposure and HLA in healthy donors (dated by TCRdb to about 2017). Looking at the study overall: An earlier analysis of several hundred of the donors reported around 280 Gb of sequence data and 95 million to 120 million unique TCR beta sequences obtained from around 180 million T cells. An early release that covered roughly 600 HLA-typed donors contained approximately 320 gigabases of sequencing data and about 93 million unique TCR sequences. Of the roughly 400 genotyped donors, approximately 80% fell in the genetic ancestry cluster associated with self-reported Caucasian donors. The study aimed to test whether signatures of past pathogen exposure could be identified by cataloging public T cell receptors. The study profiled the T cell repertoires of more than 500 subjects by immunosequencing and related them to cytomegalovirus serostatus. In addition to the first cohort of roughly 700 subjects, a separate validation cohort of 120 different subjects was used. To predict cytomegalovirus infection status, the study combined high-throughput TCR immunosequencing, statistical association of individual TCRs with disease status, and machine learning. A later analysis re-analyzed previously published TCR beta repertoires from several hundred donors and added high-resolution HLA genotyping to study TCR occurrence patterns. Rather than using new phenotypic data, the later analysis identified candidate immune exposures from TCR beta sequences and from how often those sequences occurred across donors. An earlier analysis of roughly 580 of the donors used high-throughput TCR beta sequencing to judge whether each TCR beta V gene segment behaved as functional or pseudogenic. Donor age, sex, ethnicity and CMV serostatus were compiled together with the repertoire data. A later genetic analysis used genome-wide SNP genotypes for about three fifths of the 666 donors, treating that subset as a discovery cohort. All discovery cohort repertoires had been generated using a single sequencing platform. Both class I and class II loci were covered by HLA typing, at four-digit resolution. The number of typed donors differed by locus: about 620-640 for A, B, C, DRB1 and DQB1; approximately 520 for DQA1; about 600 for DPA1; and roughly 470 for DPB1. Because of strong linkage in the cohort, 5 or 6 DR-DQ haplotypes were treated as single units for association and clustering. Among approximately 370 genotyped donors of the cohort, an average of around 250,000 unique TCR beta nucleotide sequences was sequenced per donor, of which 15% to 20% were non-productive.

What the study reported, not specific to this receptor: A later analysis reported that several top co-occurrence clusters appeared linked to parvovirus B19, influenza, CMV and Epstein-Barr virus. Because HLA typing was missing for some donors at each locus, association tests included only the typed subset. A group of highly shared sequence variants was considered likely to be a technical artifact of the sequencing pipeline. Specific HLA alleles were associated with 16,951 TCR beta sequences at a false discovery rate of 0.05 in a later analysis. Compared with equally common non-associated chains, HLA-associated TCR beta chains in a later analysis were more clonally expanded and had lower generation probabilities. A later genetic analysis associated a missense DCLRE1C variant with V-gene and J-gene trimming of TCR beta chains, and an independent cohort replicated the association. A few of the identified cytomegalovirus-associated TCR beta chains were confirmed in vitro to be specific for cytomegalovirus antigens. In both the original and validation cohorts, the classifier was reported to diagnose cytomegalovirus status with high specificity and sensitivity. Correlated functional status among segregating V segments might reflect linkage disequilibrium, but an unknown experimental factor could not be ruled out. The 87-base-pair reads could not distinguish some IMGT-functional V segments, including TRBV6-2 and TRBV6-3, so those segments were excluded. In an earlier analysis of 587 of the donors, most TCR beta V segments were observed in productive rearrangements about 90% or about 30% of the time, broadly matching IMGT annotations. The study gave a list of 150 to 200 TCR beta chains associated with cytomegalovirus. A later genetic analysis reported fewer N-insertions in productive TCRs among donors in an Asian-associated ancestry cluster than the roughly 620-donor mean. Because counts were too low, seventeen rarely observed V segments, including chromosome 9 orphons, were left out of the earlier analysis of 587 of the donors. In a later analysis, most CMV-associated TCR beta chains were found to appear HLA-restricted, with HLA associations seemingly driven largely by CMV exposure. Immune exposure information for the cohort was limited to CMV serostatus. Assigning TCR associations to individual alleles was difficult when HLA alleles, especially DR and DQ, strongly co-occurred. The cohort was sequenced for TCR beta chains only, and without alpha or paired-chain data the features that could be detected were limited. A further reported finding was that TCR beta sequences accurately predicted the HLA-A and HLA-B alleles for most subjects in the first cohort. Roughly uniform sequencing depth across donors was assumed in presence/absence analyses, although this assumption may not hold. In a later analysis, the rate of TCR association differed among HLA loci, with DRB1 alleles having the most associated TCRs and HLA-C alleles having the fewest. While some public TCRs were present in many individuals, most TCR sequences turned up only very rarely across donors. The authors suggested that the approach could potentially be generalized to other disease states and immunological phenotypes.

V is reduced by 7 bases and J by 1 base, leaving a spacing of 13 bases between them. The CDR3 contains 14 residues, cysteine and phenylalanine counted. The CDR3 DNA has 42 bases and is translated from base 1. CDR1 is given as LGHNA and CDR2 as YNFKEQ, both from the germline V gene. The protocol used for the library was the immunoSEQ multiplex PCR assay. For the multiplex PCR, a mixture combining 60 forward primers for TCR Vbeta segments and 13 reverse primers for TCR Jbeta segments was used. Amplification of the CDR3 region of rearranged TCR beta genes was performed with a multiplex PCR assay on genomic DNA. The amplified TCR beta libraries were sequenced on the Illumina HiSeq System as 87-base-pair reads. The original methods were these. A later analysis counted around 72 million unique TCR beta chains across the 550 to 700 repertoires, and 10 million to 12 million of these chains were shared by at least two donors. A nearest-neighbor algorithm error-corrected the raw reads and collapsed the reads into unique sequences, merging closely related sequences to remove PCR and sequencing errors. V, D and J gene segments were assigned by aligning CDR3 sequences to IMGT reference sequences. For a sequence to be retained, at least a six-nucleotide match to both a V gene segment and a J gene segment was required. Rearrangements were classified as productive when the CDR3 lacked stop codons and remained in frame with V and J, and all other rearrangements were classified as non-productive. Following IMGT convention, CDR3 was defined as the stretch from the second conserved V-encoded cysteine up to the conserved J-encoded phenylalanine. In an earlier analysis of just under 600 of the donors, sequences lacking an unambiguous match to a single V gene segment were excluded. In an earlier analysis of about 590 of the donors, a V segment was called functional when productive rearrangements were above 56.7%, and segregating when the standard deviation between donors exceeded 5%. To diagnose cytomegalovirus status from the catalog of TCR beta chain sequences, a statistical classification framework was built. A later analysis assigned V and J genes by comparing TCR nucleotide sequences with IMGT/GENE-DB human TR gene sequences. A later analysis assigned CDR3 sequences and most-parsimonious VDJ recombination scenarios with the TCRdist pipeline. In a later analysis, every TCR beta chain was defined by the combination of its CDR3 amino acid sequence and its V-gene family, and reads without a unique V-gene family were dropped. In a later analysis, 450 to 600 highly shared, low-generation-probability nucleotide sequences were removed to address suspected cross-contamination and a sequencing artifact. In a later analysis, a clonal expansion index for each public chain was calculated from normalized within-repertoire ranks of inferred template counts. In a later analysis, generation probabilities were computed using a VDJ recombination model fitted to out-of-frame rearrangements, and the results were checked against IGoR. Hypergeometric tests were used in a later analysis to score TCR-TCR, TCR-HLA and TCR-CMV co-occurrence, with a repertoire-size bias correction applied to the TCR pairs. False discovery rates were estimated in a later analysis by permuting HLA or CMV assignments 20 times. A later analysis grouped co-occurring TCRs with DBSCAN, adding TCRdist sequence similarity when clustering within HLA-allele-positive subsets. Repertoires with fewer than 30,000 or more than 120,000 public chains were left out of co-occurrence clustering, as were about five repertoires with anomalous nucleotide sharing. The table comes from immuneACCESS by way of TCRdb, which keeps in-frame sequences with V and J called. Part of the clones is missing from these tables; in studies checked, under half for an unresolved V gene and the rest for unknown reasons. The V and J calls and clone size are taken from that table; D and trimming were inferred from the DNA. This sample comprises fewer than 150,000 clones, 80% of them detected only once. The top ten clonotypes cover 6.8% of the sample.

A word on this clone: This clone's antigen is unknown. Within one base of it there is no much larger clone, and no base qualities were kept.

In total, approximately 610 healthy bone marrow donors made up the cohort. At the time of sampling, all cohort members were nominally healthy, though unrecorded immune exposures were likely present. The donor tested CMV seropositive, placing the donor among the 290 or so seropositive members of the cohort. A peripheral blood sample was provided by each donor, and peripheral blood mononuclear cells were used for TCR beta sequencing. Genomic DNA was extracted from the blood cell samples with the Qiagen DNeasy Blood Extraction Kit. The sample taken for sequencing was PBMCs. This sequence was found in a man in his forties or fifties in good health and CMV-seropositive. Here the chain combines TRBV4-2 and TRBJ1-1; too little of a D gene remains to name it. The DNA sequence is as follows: TGTGCCAGCACCTACGAAGATTCGAACACTGAAGCTTTCTTT. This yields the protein CASTYEDSNTEAFF.